The entry below describes one T cell receptor (beta chain). CDR3 length: 13 residues. V was trimmed by 4 bases and J by 1 base, leaving 8 bases between them. CDR1 SGHKS and CDR2 YYEKEE come from the germline V gene (reference sequence). The sample is drawn from a study of control samples from healthy donors and cancer patients. TCRdb's table, derived via immunoSEQ multiplex PCR, lists solely in-frame clones and lacks some. The data hold about 100,000 clones, with more than 90% observed a single time. Source material: blood. The source of this sequence is a human donor in good health. The donor label of this sample is uncertain. The chain couples TRBV5-5 to TRBJ1-1; D is uncertain. CDR3 sequence (DNA): TGTGCCAGCAGCGCGGACCCGAACACTGAAGCTTTCTTT. Translating it yields CASSADPNTEAFF.